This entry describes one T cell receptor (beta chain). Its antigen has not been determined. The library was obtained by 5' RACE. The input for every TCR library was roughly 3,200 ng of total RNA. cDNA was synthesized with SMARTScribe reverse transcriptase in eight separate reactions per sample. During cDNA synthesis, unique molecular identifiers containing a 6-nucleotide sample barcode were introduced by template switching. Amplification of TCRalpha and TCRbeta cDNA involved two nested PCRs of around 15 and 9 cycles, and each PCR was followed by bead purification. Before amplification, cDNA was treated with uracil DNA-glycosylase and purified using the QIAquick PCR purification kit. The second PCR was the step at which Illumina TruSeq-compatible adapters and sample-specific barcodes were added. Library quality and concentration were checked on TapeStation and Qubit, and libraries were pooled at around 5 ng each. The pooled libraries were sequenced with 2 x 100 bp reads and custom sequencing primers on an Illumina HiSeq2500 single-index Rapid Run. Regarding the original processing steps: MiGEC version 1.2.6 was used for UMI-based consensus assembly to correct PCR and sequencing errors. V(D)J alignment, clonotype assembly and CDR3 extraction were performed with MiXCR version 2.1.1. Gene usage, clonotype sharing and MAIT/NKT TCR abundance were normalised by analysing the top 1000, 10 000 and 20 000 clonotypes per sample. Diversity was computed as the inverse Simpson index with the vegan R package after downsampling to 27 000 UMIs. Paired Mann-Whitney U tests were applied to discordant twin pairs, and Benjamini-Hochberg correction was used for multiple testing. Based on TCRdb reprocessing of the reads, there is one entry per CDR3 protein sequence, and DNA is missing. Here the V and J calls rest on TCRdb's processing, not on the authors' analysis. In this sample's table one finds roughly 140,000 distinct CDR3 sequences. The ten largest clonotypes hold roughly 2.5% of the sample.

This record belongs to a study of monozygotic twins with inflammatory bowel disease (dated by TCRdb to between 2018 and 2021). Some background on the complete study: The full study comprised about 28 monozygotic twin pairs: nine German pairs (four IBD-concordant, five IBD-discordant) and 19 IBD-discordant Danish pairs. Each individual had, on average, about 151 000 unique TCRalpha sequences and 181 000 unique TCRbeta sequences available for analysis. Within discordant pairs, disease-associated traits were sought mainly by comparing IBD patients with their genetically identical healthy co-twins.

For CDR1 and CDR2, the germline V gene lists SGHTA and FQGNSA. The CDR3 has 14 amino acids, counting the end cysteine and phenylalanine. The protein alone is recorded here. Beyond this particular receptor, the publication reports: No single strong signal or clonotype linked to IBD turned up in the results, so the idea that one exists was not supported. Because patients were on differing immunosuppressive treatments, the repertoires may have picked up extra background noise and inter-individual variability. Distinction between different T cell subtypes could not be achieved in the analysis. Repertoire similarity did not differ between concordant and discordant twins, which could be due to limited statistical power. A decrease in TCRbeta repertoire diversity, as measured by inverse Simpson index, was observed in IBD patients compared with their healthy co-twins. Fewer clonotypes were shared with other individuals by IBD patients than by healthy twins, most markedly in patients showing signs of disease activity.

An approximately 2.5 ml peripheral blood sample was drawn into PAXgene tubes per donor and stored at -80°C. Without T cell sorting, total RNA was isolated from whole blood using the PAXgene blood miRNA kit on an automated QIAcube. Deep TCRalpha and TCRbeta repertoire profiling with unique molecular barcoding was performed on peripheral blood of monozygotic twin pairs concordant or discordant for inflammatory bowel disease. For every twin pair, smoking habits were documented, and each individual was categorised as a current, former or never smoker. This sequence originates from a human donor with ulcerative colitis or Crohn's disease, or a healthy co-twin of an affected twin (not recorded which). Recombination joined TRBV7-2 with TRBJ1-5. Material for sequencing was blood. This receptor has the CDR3 CASSPRADLQPQHF.